The source of this T cell receptor beta chain is a study of shared clonotypes between healthy human individuals. Overall study results and limits: Compared with memory subsets, naive subsets generally had larger estimated richness.

Concerning this clone: Its antigen is still unknown.

Deep level was the assay's run setting. Only in-frame clones appear in the TCRdb table, and some are missing; sequencing was by immunoSEQ multiplex PCR. The data contain hundreds of thousands of clones, nearly 95% of them singletons. Positively selected for CCR7, the CD45RO-negative cells used as naive CD8 cells excluded terminally differentiated effector memory CD45RA+ cells. The donors, all of them Caucasian adults, lived in Nashville, Tennessee. The clonotype comes from a man aged 25 to 45 in good health. Sequences were obtained from naive CD8+ T cells sorted from blood.

This chain's CDR3 is CATSAGTQAQYF. CDR3 DNA sequence: TGTGCCACCAGCGCTGGGACACAAGCGCAGTATTTT. The chain has TRBV15 and TRBJ2-3; D is possibly TRBD1 (6 bases). Looked up from germline, CDR1 is LNHNV and CDR2 is YYDKDF (reference sequence). Trimming took off 5 bases at V and 10 bases at J, with 13 bases between the two ends. This CDR3 spans 12 amino acids.